This is a list of T cell receptor beta chains from one sample in a study of OX40 agonist ivuxolimab in advanced cancers. Clones were sequenced by immunoSEQ multiplex PCR, and TCRdb holds only the in-frame ones, with some missing. The repertoire holds 80,000 to 100,000 clones, around 90% seen once, with roughly 0.79% in the top ten. Source: CD4+ or CD8+ T cells sorted from blood, taken in a trial of the OX40 agonist ivuxolimab. These receptors all come from an adult with an advanced solid tumor such as melanoma, head and neck, liver or kidney cancer. Each CDR3 is given with its conserved first and last residue. The order of the fields is clone size, J gene, D gene, V gene, CDR3 protein, CDR3 DNA. The D gene is left open where the match is weak. Some rows mark clone size as missing; the rest say once, few, many or name a class of expanded clone.

size: .; J: TRBJ2-7; D: .; V: TRBV6-5; CDR3: CASTQSHEQYF; DNA: TGTGCCAGCACCCAATCGCACGAGCAGTACTTC
size: .; J: TRBJ1-2; D: .; V: TRBV4-3; CDR3: CASSQDKKGNYGYTF; DNA: TGCGCCAGCAGCCAAGATAAGAAAGGGAACTATGGCTACACCTTC
size: .; J: TRBJ1-1; D: TRBD1; V: TRBV28; CDR3: CASSPTGQGSTEAFF; DNA: TGTGCCAGCAGTCCGACGGGACAGGGCTCCACTGAAGCTTTCTTT
size: .; J: TRBJ2-7; D: .; V: TRBV5-6; CDR3: CASSLEGYEQYF; DNA: TGTGCCAGCAGCTTGGAAGGGTACGAGCAGTACTTC
size: .; J: TRBJ1-2; D: .; V: TRBV7-2; CDR3: CASSLERDRPGYTF; DNA: TGTGCCAGCAGCTTAGAACGAGACAGGCCTGGCTACACCTTC
size: .; J: TRBJ2-7; D: TRBD1; V: TRBV28; CDR3: CAIRDRGRNEQYF; DNA: TGTGCCATCCGGGACAGGGGGCGCAACGAGCAGTACTTC
size: .; J: TRBJ2-2; D: .; V: TRBV18; CDR3: CASSPSRTGELFF; DNA: TGTGCCAGCTCACCCTCAAGGACCGGGGAGCTGTTTTTT
size: .; J: TRBJ2-3; D: .; V: TRBV19; CDR3: CASSISISTDTQYF; DNA: TGTGCCAGTAGTATCTCGATTAGCACAGATACGCAGTATTTT
size: .; J: TRBJ2-1; D: TRBD1; V: TRBV18; CDR3: CASSLDRVLNEQFF; DNA: TGTGCCAGCTCTTTGGACAGGGTACTGAATGAGCAGTTCTTC
size: .; J: TRBJ2-7; D: .; V: TRBV27; CDR3: CASSLKAAYEQYF; DNA: TGTGCCAGCAGTTTAAAGGCTGCCTACGAGCAGTACTTC
size: .; J: TRBJ2-2; D: .; V: TRBV28; CDR3: CASSSQGNTGELFF; DNA: TGTGCCAGCAGTTCCCAGGGTAACACCGGGGAGCTGTTTTTT
size: .; J: TRBJ2-7; D: .; V: TRBV7-9; CDR3: CASSAQGTIYEQYF; DNA: TGTGCCAGCAGCGCACAGGGCACGATCTACGAGCAGTACTTC
size: once; J: TRBJ1-4; D: TRBD1; V: TRBV30; CDR3: CAWMGQGNEKLFF; DNA: TGTGCCTGGATGGGACAGGGTAATGAAAAACTGTTTTTT
size: .; J: TRBJ2-2; D: TRBD1; V: TRBV30; CDR3: CAWYYRGLDTGELFF; DNA: TGTGCCTGGTATTACAGGGGGCTGGACACCGGGGAGCTGTTTTTT
size: .; J: TRBJ2-7; D: TRBD1; V: TRBV28; CDR3: CASSFVAGGSYEQYF; DNA: TGTGCCAGCAGTTTCGTGGCAGGGGGCTCCTACGAGCAGTACTTC
size: .; J: TRBJ2-3; D: TRBD2; V: TRBV5-4; CDR3: CASSPRLAGGSTDTQYF; DNA: TGTGCCAGCAGCCCTAGACTAGCGGGGGGCAGCACAGATACGCAGTATTTT
size: .; J: TRBJ2-7; D: .; V: TRBV30; CDR3: CASGGGQHSYEQYF; DNA: TGTGCCTCGGGGGGCGGCCAACATTCCTACGAGCAGTACTTC
size: .; J: TRBJ2-7; D: .; V: TRBV5-1; CDR3: CASSLEGGPVLGQYF; DNA: TGCGCCAGCAGCTTGGAGGGGGGGCCCGTATTGGGGCAGTACTTC
size: .; J: TRBJ2-1; D: .; V: TRBV28; CDR3: CASVTPSDEQFF; DNA: TGTGCCAGTGTAACCCCGAGCGATGAGCAGTTCTTC
size: .; J: TRBJ2-2; D: TRBD1; V: TRBV5-1; CDR3: CASQTGANTGELFF; DNA: TGCGCCAGCCAGACAGGGGCGAACACCGGGGAGCTGTTTTTT
size: .; J: TRBJ1-1; D: .; V: TRBV28; CDR3: CASTLTGTLEAFF; DNA: TGTGCCAGCACCCTGACCGGGACACTTGAAGCTTTCTTT
size: .; J: TRBJ2-5; D: TRBD2; V: TRBV4-1; CDR3: CASSQGEGTSGGRETQYF; DNA: TGCGCCAGCAGCCAAGGGGAGGGGACTAGCGGGGGTCGAGAGACCCAGTACTTC
size: once; J: TRBJ1-1; D: TRBD1; V: TRBV2; CDR3: CASSAQGVGEAFF; DNA: TGTGCCAGCAGTGCGCAGGGGGTCGGTGAAGCTTTCTTT
size: .; J: TRBJ2-7; D: TRBD1; V: TRBV6-5; CDR3: CASSYSGQGAREQYF; DNA: TGTGCCAGCAGTTACTCGGGACAGGGGGCGCGTGAGCAGTACTTC
size: .; J: TRBJ2-5; D: .; V: TRBV5-4; CDR3: CASSLGQGGETQYF; DNA: TGTGCCAGCAGCTTGGGGCAGGGGGGAGAGACCCAGTACTTC
size: .; J: TRBJ2-5; D: TRBD2; V: TRBV7-9; CDR3: CASSSGTSGGQQETQYF; DNA: TGTGCCAGCAGCTCAGGGACTAGCGGGGGGCAGCAAGAGACCCAGTACTTC
size: .; J: TRBJ1-2; D: TRBD1; V: TRBV6-5; CDR3: CASSYRRVTGSGYTF; DNA: TGTGCCAGCAGTTACCGTCGAGTGACAGGGAGTGGCTACACCTTC
size: .; J: TRBJ1-5; D: .; V: TRBV4-3; CDR3: CASSQEVTGPQPQHF; DNA: TGCGCCAGCAGCCAAGAAGTGACAGGCCCTCAGCCCCAGCATTTT
size: .; J: TRBJ2-5; D: .; V: TRBV6-1; CDR3: CASNRDNKETQYF; DNA: TGTGCCAGCAACCGGGACAACAAAGAGACCCAGTACTTC
size: .; J: TRBJ2-7; D: .; V: TRBV7-2; CDR3: CASSSSGLAYEQYF; DNA: TGTGCCAGCAGCTCCAGTGGGCTGGCCTACGAGCAGTACTTC
size: .; J: TRBJ1-6; D: .; V: TRBV4-2; CDR3: CASSQYGYNSPLHF; DNA: TGTGCCAGCAGCCAATACGGTTATAATTCACCCCTCCACTTT
size: .; J: TRBJ1-6; D: .; V: TRBV4-2; CDR3: CASSQDRLTAPLHF; DNA: TGTGCCAGCAGCCAAGATCGGCTTACTGCTCCCCTCCACTTT
size: .; J: TRBJ1-4; D: .; V: TRBV5-4; CDR3: CASSEPGQEKLFF; DNA: TGTGCCAGCAGCGAACCGGGACAAGAAAAACTGTTTTTT
size: .; J: TRBJ2-7; D: TRBD1; V: TRBV7-6; CDR3: CASSQGATGESYEQYF; DNA: TGTGCCAGCAGCCAGGGCGCGACAGGGGAGTCCTACGAGCAGTACTTC
size: .; J: TRBJ2-7; D: TRBD1; V: TRBV29-1; CDR3: CSVGPQGANEQYF; DNA: TGCAGCGTGGGGCCGCAGGGGGCAAACGAGCAGTACTTC
size: .; J: TRBJ2-5; D: TRBD2; V: TRBV11-3; CDR3: CASSRSSGGQETQYF; DNA: TGTGCCAGCAGCCGTTCTAGCGGGGGACAAGAGACCCAGTACTTC
size: .; J: TRBJ2-3; D: TRBD2; V: TRBV6-5; CDR3: CASSRTSFDTQYF; DNA: TGTGCCAGCAGCCGGACTAGTTTCGATACGCAGTATTTT
size: .; J: TRBJ2-1; D: .; V: TRBV7-9; CDR3: CASSLAAGEQFF; DNA: TGTGCCAGCAGCTTAGCCGCGGGTGAGCAGTTCTTC
size: .; J: TRBJ2-7; D: .; V: TRBV5-3; CDR3: CARSFGSPGHLSSYEQYF; DNA: TGTGCCAGAAGCTTTGGATCCCCGGGACACTTAAGCTCCTACGAGCAGTACTTC
size: once; J: TRBJ2-5; D: TRBD1; V: TRBV7-9; CDR3: CASSLEAGGYF; DNA: TGTGCCAGCAGCTTAGAAGCAGGGGGCTACTTC
size: .; J: TRBJ1-6; D: .; V: TRBV9; CDR3: CASSVGFEGTSPLHF; DNA: TGTGCCAGCAGCGTAGGTTTCGAGGGTACCTCACCCCTCCACTTT
size: .; J: TRBJ1-4; D: .; V: TRBV27; CDR3: CASSFRGCNEKLFF; DNA: TGTGCCAGCAGTTTTCGGGGGTGTAATGAAAAACTGTTTTTT
size: .; J: TRBJ2-7; D: .; V: TRBV27; CDR3: CASRLSQGISYEQYF; DNA: TGTGCCAGCAGACTCAGCCAGGGAATCTCCTACGAGCAGTACTTC
size: .; J: TRBJ1-4; D: .; V: TRBV9; CDR3: CASSVGWGLSEKLFF; DNA: TGTGCCAGCAGCGTAGGATGGGGTTTAAGTGAAAAACTGTTTTTT